This T cell receptor beta chain was sequenced in a study of CD4 T cells in relation to SARS-CoV-2 and coronaviruses. As for the study in general: ViraFEST: approximately eleven-day antigen culture of PBMCs, then TCR beta CDR3 sequencing.

Notes on this clone: Its antigen is still unknown.

Germline V gene sequence: CDR1 MNHEY, CDR2 SVGAGI. V was cut by 7 bases and J by 5 bases, with 15 bases left in between. This CDR3 comprises 13 residues. Naive and memory CD4+ T cells were cultured with CEF, then survey-sequenced. Assay used: immunoSEQ multiplex PCR; TCRdb lists only in-frame clones, some missing. In the table there are 30,000 to 45,000 clones, over 70% of which are singletons. The clonotype comes from an adult with COVID-19. Material: memory CD4+ T cells from PBMCs, cultured in vitro. The chain is built from TRBV6-5 and TRBJ2-7; D is ambiguous. For the CDR3, the DNA is TGTGCCAGCAAGCTTGTGGGTTCCGACGAGCAGTACTTC. Encoded protein: CASKLVGSDEQYF.